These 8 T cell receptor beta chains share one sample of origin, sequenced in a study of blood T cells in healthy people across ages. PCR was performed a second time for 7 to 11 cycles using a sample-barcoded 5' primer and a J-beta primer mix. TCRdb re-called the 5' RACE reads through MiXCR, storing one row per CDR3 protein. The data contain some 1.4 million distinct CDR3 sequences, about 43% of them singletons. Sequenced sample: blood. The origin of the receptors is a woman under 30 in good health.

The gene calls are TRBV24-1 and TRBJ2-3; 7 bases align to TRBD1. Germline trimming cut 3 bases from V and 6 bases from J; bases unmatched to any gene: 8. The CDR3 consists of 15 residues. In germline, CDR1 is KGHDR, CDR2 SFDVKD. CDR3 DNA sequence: TGTGCCACCAGTGATCCTAGGGGGCATATCGATACGCAGTATTTT. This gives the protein CATSDPRGHIDTQYF.

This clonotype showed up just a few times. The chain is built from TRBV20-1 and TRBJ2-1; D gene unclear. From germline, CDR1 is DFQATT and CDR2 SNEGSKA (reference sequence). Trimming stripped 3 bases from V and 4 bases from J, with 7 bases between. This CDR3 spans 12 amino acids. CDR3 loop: CSARPHYNEQFF. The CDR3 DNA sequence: TGCAGTGCTAGGCCTCATTACAATGAGCAGTTCTTC.

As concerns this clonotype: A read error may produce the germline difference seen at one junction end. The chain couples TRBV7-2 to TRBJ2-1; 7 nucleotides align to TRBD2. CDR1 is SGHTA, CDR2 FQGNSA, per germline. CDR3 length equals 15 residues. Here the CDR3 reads CVSSFIGGSYNEQFF. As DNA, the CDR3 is TGTGTCAGCAGCTTTATCGGGGGGTCCTACAATGAGCAGTTCTTC.

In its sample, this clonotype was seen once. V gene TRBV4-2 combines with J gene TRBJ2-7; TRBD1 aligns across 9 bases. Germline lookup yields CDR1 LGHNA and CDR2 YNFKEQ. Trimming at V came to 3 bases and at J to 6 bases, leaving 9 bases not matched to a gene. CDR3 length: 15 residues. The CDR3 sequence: CASSHGTGKGCEQYF. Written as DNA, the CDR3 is TGTGCCAGCAGCCATGGGACAGGGAAAGGATGCGAGCAGTACTTC.

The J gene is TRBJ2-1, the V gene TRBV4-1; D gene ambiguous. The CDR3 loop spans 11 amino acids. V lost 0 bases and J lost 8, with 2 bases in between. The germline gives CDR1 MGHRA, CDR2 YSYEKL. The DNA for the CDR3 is TGCGCCAGCAGCCAAGAGCATGAGCAGTTCTTC. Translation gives CASSQEHEQFF.

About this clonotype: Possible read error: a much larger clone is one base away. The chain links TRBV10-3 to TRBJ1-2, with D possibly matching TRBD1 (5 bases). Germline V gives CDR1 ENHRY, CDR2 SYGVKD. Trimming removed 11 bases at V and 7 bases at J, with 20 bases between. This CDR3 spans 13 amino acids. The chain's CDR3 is CAFTQGGFGGYTF. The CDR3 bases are TGTGCCTTCACCCAGGGTGGTTTCGGTGGCTACACCTTC.

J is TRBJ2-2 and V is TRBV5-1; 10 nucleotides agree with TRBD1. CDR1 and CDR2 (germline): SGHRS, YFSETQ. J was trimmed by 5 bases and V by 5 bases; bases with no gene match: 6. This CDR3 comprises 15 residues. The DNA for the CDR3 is TGCGCCAGCAGGACAATGGGACAGGGGACCGGGGAGCTGTTTTTT. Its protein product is CASRTMGQGTGELFF.

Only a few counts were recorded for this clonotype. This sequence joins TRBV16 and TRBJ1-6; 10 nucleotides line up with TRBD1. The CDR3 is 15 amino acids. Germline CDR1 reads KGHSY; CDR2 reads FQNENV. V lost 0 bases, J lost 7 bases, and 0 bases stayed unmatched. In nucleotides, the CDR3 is TGTGCCAGCAGCCAATCGGGACAGGGGAATTCACCCCTCCACTTT. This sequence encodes CASSQSGQGNSPLHF.